These T cell receptor beta chains were read from a single sample in a study of CD8 T cells in ankylosing spondylitis. MiXCR, run by TCRdb on the 5' RACE reads, gives a single entry per CDR3 protein. Among approximately 400,000 distinct CDR3 sequences listed, under 20% were seen once. Sequencing was done on a sample of blood, either unsorted or a sorted T cell fraction (not recorded which). These receptor sequences come from a male donor with ankylosing spondylitis. The CDR3 runs from the conserved cysteine through the conserved F or W. Each record gives: D gene, clone size, J gene, V gene, CDR3 DNA, CDR3 protein. The D gene is left open where the match is weak. Clone size appears in some rows only: once, few, many, or a class for an expanded clone.

D: -; size: few; J: TRBJ2-5; V: TRBV20-1; DNA: TGCAGTGCTAGAGATATGGCGGGGCGGAAAGAGACCCAGTACTTC; CDR3: CSARDMAGRKETQYF
D: TRBD1; size: -; J: TRBJ1-5; V: TRBV12-3/TRBV12-4; DNA: TGTGCCAGCAGTTTAGAGACAGGGGTGGGGAAAAGCAATCAGCCCCAGCATTTT; CDR3: CASSLETGVGKSNQPQHF
D: -; size: -; J: TRBJ2-5; V: TRBV24-1; DNA: TGTGCCACCAGTGATCCCGGGAGACAAGAGACCCAGTACTTC; CDR3: CATSDPGRQETQYF
D: -; size: -; J: TRBJ2-3; V: TRBV10-3; DNA: TGTGCCATCAGCGGGGGACAGATCACAGATACGCAGTATTTT; CDR3: CAISGGQITDTQYF
D: TRBD1; size: few; J: TRBJ1-2; V: TRBV20-1; DNA: TGCAGTGCGAGGCCGGGACAGGGATTCGGTGGCTACACCTTC; CDR3: CSARPGQGFGGYTF
D: -; size: -; J: TRBJ2-5; V: TRBV7-9; DNA: TGTGCCAGCAGCTTAGGGACAGTTAATTTGGAGACCCAGTACTTC; CDR3: CASSLGTVNLETQYF
D: TRBD1; size: few; J: TRBJ1-1; V: TRBV7-2; DNA: TGTGCCAGCAGCTTAGTGGGGCCAGGGGGAGTGAACACTGAAGCTTTCTTT; CDR3: CASSLVGPGGVNTEAFF
D: -; size: few; J: TRBJ2-1; V: TRBV7-9; DNA: TGTGCCAGCAGCTTAAACAGGGTGGGCAATGAGCAGTTCTTC; CDR3: CASSLNRVGNEQFF
D: TRBD1; size: -; J: TRBJ1-2; V: TRBV5-1; DNA: TGCGCCAGCACCCTAGGACAGGCACAATCTAACTATGGCTACACCTTC; CDR3: CASTLGQAQSNYGYTF
D: TRBD1; size: -; J: TRBJ1-2; V: TRBV7-9; DNA: TGTGCCAGCAGCCCCACAGCGACAGGGGAGAGAAGGGGCGGCTACACCTTC; CDR3: CASSPTATGERRGGYTF
D: TRBD1; size: few; J: TRBJ2-7; V: TRBV5-1; DNA: TGCGCCAGCAGCTTGGGGGGACAGGGGCGCTACGAGCAGTACTTC; CDR3: CASSLGGQGRYEQYF
D: -; size: few; J: TRBJ2-7; V: TRBV7-9; DNA: TGTGCCAGCAGCTTAGATCGATGGCTTTCCTACGAGCAGTACTTC; CDR3: CASSLDRWLSYEQYF
D: TRBD2; size: -; J: TRBJ2-1; V: TRBV6-2/TRBV6-3; DNA: TGTGCCAGCAGGACGGGAGGGCATAATGAGCAGTTCTTC; CDR3: CASRTGGHNEQFF
D: -; size: many; J: TRBJ2-7; V: TRBV29-1; DNA: TGCAGCGTTGTAGGGCAGGTTCCCAACGAGCAGTACTTC; CDR3: CSVVGQVPNEQYF
D: -; size: few; J: TRBJ1-2; V: TRBV5-1; DNA: TGCGCCAGCAGCGAAAGGGAGGGTAGGGGCTATGGCTACACCTTC; CDR3: CASSEREGRGYGYTF
D: -; size: few; J: TRBJ2-7; V: TRBV20-1; DNA: TGCAGTGCTAGAAACGACTACGAGCAGTACTTC; CDR3: CSARNDYEQYF
D: -; size: -; J: TRBJ2-7; V: TRBV12-3/TRBV12-4; DNA: TGTGCCAGCAGGAGGGACGGCACCTACGAGCAGTACTTC; CDR3: CASRRDGTYEQYF
D: -; size: -; J: TRBJ2-2; V: TRBV3-1; DNA: TGTGCCAGCAGCCAAGATAGCAGGAACACCGGGGAGCTGTTTTTT; CDR3: CASSQDSRNTGELFF
D: TRBD1; size: few; J: TRBJ1-1; V: TRBV7-8; DNA: TGTGCCAGCAGTATGGGACAGCCAATGAACACTGAAGCTTTCTTT; CDR3: CASSMGQPMNTEAFF
D: -; size: few; J: TRBJ1-2; V: TRBV6-1; DNA: TGTGCCAGCAGTGCCGGGTCCTACTATGGCTACACCTTC; CDR3: CASSAGSYYGYTF
D: TRBD2; size: few; J: TRBJ2-1; V: TRBV5-1; DNA: TGCGCCAGCAGCTTGCTTAGCGGGTTCTCCTACAATGAGCAGTTCTTC; CDR3: CASSLLSGFSYNEQFF
D: TRBD1; size: -; J: TRBJ1-2; V: TRBV20-1; DNA: TGCAGTGCGACCGGGACAGGGGAAATTAACTATGGCTACACCTTC; CDR3: CSATGTGEINYGYTF
D: -; size: -; J: TRBJ1-1; V: TRBV5-1; DNA: TGCGCCACCAAGGGGGAAACCATCTCGTCATTTTGGTCGTTT; CDR3: CATKGETISSFWSF
D: TRBD1; size: -; J: TRBJ1-5; V: TRBV12-3/TRBV12-4; DNA: TGTGCCAGCAGCCCACAGGGGGCGACCCGGCAGCCCCAGCATTTT; CDR3: CASSPQGATRQPQHF
D: TRBD2; size: -; J: TRBJ2-4; V: TRBV12-3/TRBV12-4; DNA: TGTGCCAGCAGTGGACTAGAGCTCCAGTACTTC; CDR3: CASSGLELQYF
D: TRBD2; size: once; J: TRBJ2-7; V: TRBV4-1; DNA: TGCGCCAGCAGCCAAGGCCAAGCGGGAGAGCAGTACTTC; CDR3: CASSQGQAGEQYF
D: -; size: -; J: TRBJ1-1; V: TRBV9; DNA: TGTGCCAGCAGCCCAGTGGACAGAAACACTGAAGCTTTCTTT; CDR3: CASSPVDRNTEAFF
D: -; size: -; J: TRBJ2-3; V: TRBV5-1; DNA: TGCGCCAGCAGCCCAGCAGCCCGACAGACAGATACGCAGTATTTT; CDR3: CASSPAARQTDTQYF
D: TRBD2; size: -; J: TRBJ2-7; V: TRBV12-3/TRBV12-4; DNA: TGTGCCAGCAGTTTAGTCGGCGGGGGCGAGCAGTACTTC; CDR3: CASSLVGGGEQYF
D: TRBD2; size: few; J: TRBJ2-1; V: TRBV20-1; DNA: TGCAGTGCTCCTCGACTAGCGGGGGACTCCTACAATGAGCAGTTCTTC; CDR3: CSAPRLAGDSYNEQFF
D: -; size: few; J: TRBJ1-4; V: TRBV7-9; DNA: TGTGCCAGCAGCTTAAAAGGACAGCCTAATGAAAAACTGTTTTTT; CDR3: CASSLKGQPNEKLFF
D: -; size: -; J: TRBJ1-1; V: TRBV18; DNA: TGTGCCAGCTCACCGCCGACTAAGAACACTGAAGCTTTCTTT; CDR3: CASSPPTKNTEAFF
D: -; size: many; J: TRBJ1-1; V: TRBV12-3/TRBV12-4; DNA: TGTGCCAGCAGTCCGGGACACTCGAACACTGAAGCTTTCTTT; CDR3: CASSPGHSNTEAFF
D: -; size: -; J: TRBJ2-2; V: TRBV29-1; DNA: TGCAGCGTTGGCGGGGCTTACACCGGGGAGCTGTTTTTT; CDR3: CSVGGAYTGELFF
D: -; size: few; J: TRBJ2-2; V: TRBV20-1; DNA: TGCAGTGCTAGAGATATGCGGGGGCCGAACACCGGGGAGCTGTTTTTT; CDR3: CSARDMRGPNTGELFF
D: TRBD1; size: many; J: TRBJ2-1; V: TRBV12-3/TRBV12-4; DNA: TGTGCCAGCAGCCTCCGACAGGGGGGTTACAATGAGCAGTTCTTC; CDR3: CASSLRQGGYNEQFF
D: TRBD2; size: -; J: TRBJ2-1; V: TRBV28; DNA: TGTGCCAGCAGTTTTCCAGTGGCGGGAGGGAGCCTATACAATGAGCAGTTCTTC; CDR3: CASSFPVAGGSLYNEQFF
D: TRBD2; size: few; J: TRBJ2-3; V: TRBV20-1; DNA: TGCAGTGCTAGGGCGAGTGGAGCGGGAGTTGCAGATACGCAGTATTTT; CDR3: CSARASGAGVADTQYF
D: -; size: -; J: TRBJ2-7; V: TRBV7-2; DNA: TGTGCCAGCAGTTTTACGGGACTGACCTCCTACGAGCAGTACTTC; CDR3: CASSFTGLTSYEQYF
D: TRBD2; size: -; J: TRBJ2-3; V: TRBV20-1; DNA: TGCAGTGCTAGGAAGCGGGGGGGCGGAGATACGCAGTATTTT; CDR3: CSARKRGGGDTQYF
D: -; size: few; J: TRBJ2-7; V: TRBV28; DNA: TGTGCCAGCAGTTTTAGGGGCGCGCAGCAGTACTTC; CDR3: CASSFRGAQQYF